This T cell receptor beta chain was obtained from a study of control samples from healthy donors and cancer patients. Sequenced by immunoSEQ multiplex PCR; TCRdb stores in-frame clones only, minus some. Found here are about 18,000 clones, less than 90% of them singletons; the top ten hold less than 30%. Germline V gene sequence: CDR1 SEHNR, CDR2 FQNEAQ (reference sequence). The V gene lost 5 bases and the J gene lost 0 bases, with 20 bases spanning the gap. This CDR3 has 18 residues. This receptor was identified in a woman aged 70-85 years with lung cancer. The specimen was PBMCs. This rearrangement joins TRBV7-9 to TRBJ2-4, with a weak D call TRBD2 (5 bases). The CDR3 region has the DNA TGTGCCAGCAGCCCTCCGAGGGAGTCCCCTCTAGCCAAAAACATTCAGTACTTC. Residues: CASSPPRESPLAKNIQYF.